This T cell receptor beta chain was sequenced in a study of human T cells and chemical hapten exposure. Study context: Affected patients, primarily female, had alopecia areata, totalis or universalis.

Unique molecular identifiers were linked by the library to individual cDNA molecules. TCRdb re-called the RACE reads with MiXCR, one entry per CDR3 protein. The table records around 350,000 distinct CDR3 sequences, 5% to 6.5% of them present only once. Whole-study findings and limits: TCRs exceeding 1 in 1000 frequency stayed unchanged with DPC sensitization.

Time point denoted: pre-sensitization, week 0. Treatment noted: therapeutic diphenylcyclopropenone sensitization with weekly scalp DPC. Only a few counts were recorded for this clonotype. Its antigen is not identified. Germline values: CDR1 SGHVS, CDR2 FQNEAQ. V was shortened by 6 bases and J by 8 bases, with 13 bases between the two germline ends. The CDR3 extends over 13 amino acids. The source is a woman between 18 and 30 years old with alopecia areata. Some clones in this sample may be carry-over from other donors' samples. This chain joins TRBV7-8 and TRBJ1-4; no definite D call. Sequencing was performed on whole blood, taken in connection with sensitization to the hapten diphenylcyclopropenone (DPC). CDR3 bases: TGTGCCAGCAGACCACTGAATCTAGAAAAACTGTTTTTT. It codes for CASRPLNLEKLFF.